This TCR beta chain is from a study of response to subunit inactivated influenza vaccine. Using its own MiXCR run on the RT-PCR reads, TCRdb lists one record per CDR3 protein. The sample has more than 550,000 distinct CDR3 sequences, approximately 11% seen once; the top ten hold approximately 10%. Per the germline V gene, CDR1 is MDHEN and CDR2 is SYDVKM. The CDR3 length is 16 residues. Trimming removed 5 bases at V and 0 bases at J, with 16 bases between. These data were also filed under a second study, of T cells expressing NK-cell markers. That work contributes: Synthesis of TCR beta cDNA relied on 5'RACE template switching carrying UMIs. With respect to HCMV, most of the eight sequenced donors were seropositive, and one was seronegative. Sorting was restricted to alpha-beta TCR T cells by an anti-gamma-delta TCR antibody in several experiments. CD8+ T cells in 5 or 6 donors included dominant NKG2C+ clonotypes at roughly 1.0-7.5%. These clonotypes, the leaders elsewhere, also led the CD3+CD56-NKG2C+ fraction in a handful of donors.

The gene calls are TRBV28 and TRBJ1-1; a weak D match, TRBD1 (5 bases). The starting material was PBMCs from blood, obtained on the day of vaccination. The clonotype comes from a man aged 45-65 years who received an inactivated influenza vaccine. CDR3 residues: CASSPPPGQMNTEAFF. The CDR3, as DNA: TGTGCCAGCAGTCCACCCCCCGGACAAATGAACACTGAAGCTTTCTTT. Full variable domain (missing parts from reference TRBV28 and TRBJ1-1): DVKVTQSSRYLVKRTGEKVFLECVQDMDHENMFWYRQDPGLGLRLIYFSYDVKMKEKGDIPEGYSVSREKKERFSLILESASTNQTSMYLCASSPPPGQMNTEAFFGQGTRLTVV.